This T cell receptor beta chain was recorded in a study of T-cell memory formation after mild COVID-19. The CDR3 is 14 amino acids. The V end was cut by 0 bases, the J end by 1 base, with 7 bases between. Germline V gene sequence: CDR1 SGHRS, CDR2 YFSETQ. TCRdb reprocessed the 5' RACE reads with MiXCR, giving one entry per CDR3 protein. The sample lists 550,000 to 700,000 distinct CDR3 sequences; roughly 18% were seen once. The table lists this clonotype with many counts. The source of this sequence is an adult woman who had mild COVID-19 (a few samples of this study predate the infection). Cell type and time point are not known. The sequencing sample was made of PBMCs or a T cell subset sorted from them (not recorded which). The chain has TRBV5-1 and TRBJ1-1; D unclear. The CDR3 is CASSLAAPNTEAFF. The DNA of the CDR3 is TGCGCCAGCAGCTTGGCTGCACCGAACACTGAAGCTTTCTTT.